Listed below are T cell receptor beta chains from one sample, sequenced in a study of somatic reversion in DOCK8 deficiency. TCRdb called the multiplex PCR reads again in MiXCR, with one record for every CDR3 protein. The table includes several thousand distinct CDR3 sequences, around 25% detected once. Sequenced sample: peripheral blood. All receptors come from a human donor in good health. Both conserved end residues are part of each CDR3. D genes are given only for firm matches. A row's size may be missing; if present it is once, few, many or a size class.

D gene	V gene	clone size	J gene	CDR3 DNA	CDR3 protein
NA	TRBV5-6	NA	TRBJ2-3	TGTGCCAGCAGCTTGGTGCGGGGGCCCACAGATACGCAGTATTTT	CASSLVRGPTDTQYF
NA	TRBV28	medium-sized	TRBJ1-1	TGTGCCAGCAGGACAGTGAACACTGAAGCTTTCTTT	CASRTVNTEAFF
NA	TRBV5-4	few	TRBJ1-3	TGTGCCAGCAGCTTGGTCGGGAACCCCTCTGGAAACACCATATATTTT	CASSLVGNPSGNTIYF
NA	TRBV4-2	NA	TRBJ1-1	TGTGCCAGCAGCCAAACCGAGAACACTGAAGCTTTCTTT	CASSQTENTEAFF
TRBD2	TRBV20-1	few	TRBJ2-1	TGCAGTGCTAGGAAAGGGACTAGCGGGGGCGAGCAGTTCTTC	CSARKGTSGGEQFF
TRBD1	TRBV19	large	TRBJ1-1	TGTGCCAGTAGTACCGGACAGGGATTAAAGAGGACTGAAGCTTTCTTT	CASSTGQGLKRTEAFF
NA	TRBV5-1	medium-sized	TRBJ1-1	TGCGCCAGCAGCTTGGAATCTGGGAACACTGAAGCTTTCTTT	CASSLESGNTEAFF
NA	TRBV20-1	medium-sized	TRBJ1-1	TGCAGTACCTTTGGGGGAGGTAACACTGAAGCTTTCTTT	CSTFGGGNTEAFF
NA	TRBV4-1	NA	TRBJ2-1	TGCGCCAGCAGCCAAGAAGGGAGGAACAGGTACAATGAGCAGTTCTTC	CASSQEGRNRYNEQFF
NA	TRBV4-1	NA	TRBJ1-1	TGCGCCGGCAGCCCGCAGACCATGAACACCGAAGCTTTCTTT	CAGSPQTMNTEAFF
NA	TRBV20-1	few	TRBJ2-7	TGCAGTGCTAGAGATCCCCGGGACAACTACGAGCAGTACTTC	CSARDPRDNYEQYF
TRBD2	TRBV5-4	NA	TRBJ2-7	TGTGCCAGCAGCTCGACTAGCGGGCGCTACTCCTACGAGCAGTACTTC	CASSSTSGRYSYEQYF
NA	TRBV12-3/TRBV12-4	few	TRBJ1-2	TGTGCCAGCAGTTTAGCGTTGAGGGGAGTAGGCTACACCTTC	CASSLALRGVGYTF
NA	TRBV30	large	TRBJ1-1	TGTGCCTGGAGTCCCACAGGGTATACTGAAGCTTTCTTT	CAWSPTGYTEAFF
NA	TRBV5-1	few	TRBJ1-2	TGCGCCAGCAGCTCGGACCTCGGGGGTAACTATGGCTACACCTTC	CASSSDLGGNYGYTF
NA	TRBV2	NA	TRBJ2-7	TGTGCCAGCAGTGAACAGGGGTCCCCCTACGAGCAGTACTTC	CASSEQGSPYEQYF
NA	TRBV20-1	few	TRBJ1-1	TGCAGTGCGGAGGTAGGCACTGAAGCTTTCTTT	CSAEVGTEAFF
TRBD1	TRBV11-1	large	TRBJ1-1	TGTGCCAGCAGCTTTGTGACAGGGGGCGGATGGAGCACTGAAGCTTTCTTT	CASSFVTGGGWSTEAFF
TRBD2	TRBV5-4	NA	TRBJ2-7	TGTGCCAGCAGCTTGGTTAGCGGGGGGAACTACGAGCAGTACTTC	CASSLVSGGNYEQYF
NA	TRBV5-1	medium-sized	TRBJ1-1	TGCGCCAGCAGCTTGGGGGGACTCAGGGACCGCAACACTGAAGCTTTCTTT	CASSLGGLRDRNTEAFF
NA	TRBV11-3	medium-sized	TRBJ1-1	TGTGCCAGCAGCCGGGGGGGTGAAGCTTTCTTT	CASSRGGEAFF
NA	TRBV10-1	large	TRBJ1-1	TGCGCCAGCAGTGAGGACAGTCACACTGAAGCTTTCTTT	CASSEDSHTEAFF
NA	TRBV19	medium-sized	TRBJ1-4	TGTGCCAGTAGTATTCTTAAGTCCGCGAATGAAAAACTGTTTTTT	CASSILKSANEKLFF
NA	TRBV19	medium-sized	TRBJ1-1	TGTGCCAGTAGTTGGGGGCAGGGTACTGAAGCTTTCTTT	CASSWGQGTEAFF
NA	TRBV20-1	few	TRBJ1-6	TGCAGTGCTAGCGGTGTGTACGGAAACAACTCACCCCTCCACTTT	CSASGVYGNNSPLHF
NA	TRBV12-3/TRBV12-4	medium-sized	TRBJ1-1	TGTGCCAGCAGAAGTAGGGTTACAGCTTTCTTT	CASRSRVTAFF
NA	TRBV5-1	few	TRBJ2-7	TGCGCCAGCAGCTTGGCCCCCCACTCCTACGAGCAGTACTTC	CASSLAPHSYEQYF
NA	TRBV5-6	large	TRBJ1-1	TGTGCCAGCAGCTTGGGGGGGGGGGGAACTGAAGCTTTCTTT	CASSLGGGGTEAFF
NA	TRBV11-2	medium-sized	TRBJ2-7	TGTGCCAGCAGCTTAGATCCGGAGGGGGCGAGCGAGCAGTACTTC	CASSLDPEGASEQYF
NA	TRBV20-1	few	TRBJ1-2	TGCAGTGCTACCTCCCAGGGAACCTATGGCTACACCTTC	CSATSQGTYGYTF
NA	TRBV7-9	NA	TRBJ1-6	TGTGCCAACAGCCCTCCTGGAAGCTATAATTCACCCCTCCACTTT	CANSPPGSYNSPLHF
NA	TRBV19	medium-sized	TRBJ1-5	TGTGCCAGTAGTTGGGCAATTGAACGGCAGCCCCAGCATTTT	CASSWAIERQPQHF
NA	TRBV20-1	NA	TRBJ1-2	TGCAGTGCTAAAGCCCCCTACGAGGGTGGCTACACCTTC	CSAKAPYEGGYTF
NA	TRBV20-1	NA	TRBJ1-2	TGCAGTGCTAGAGTCGTTCTTCAGGCCTATGGCTACACCTTC	CSARVVLQAYGYTF
NA	TRBV7-3	NA	TRBJ1-1	TGTGCCAGCAGCTTCAATCAGGTAACTGAAGCTTTCTTT	CASSFNQVTEAFF
NA	TRBV2	NA	TRBJ1-3	TGTGCCAGCAGGCCCCAGGGGCCTGGAAACACCATATATTTT	CASRPQGPGNTIYF
NA	TRBV30	medium-sized	TRBJ1-5	TGTGCCTGGAGTGTAGGGGGAGGACAGCCCCAGCATTTT	CAWSVGGGQPQHF
TRBD2	TRBV7-3	NA	TRBJ2-1	TGTGCCAGCAGCTTCGGGACTAGCGGGGGTTACAATGAGCAGTTCTTC	CASSFGTSGGYNEQFF
NA	TRBV20-1	NA	TRBJ1-2	TGCAGTCCAAGAGGCGCCTATGGCTACACCTTC	CSPRGAYGYTF
NA	TRBV20-1	medium-sized	TRBJ1-6	TGCAGTGCTAGAGGAGGAACACACTCTCCTAATTCACCCCTCCACTTT	CSARGGTHSPNSPLHF
TRBD1	TRBV5-4	NA	TRBJ2-7	TGTGCCAGCAGCTTGGATACAGGGGGCGCGTACGAGCAGTACTTC	CASSLDTGGAYEQYF
TRBD1	TRBV11-2	medium-sized	TRBJ1-1	TGTGCCAGCAGCCCCTACGGACAGGGGAGAAACACTGAAGCTTTCTTT	CASSPYGQGRNTEAFF
TRBD1	TRBV6-5	once	TRBJ1-6	TGTGCCAGCTCCCCAGGGGGCGGGTCACCCCTCCACTTT	CASSPGGGSPLHF
NA	TRBV6-1	NA	TRBJ1-1	TGTGCCAGCAGTGAACTTGGACCCTGGAGGGTAACTGAAGCTTTCTTT	CASSELGPWRVTEAFF
TRBD1	TRBV20-1	NA	TRBJ1-2	TGCAGTGCTCGGAGGACAGGGTCGGAGTATGGCTACACCTTC	CSARRTGSEYGYTF
NA	TRBV28	few	TRBJ1-3	TGTGCCAGCAGTCCTCGGGGAGGCCTTTCTTTCGTGGACACCATATATTTT	CASSPRGGLSFVDTIYF